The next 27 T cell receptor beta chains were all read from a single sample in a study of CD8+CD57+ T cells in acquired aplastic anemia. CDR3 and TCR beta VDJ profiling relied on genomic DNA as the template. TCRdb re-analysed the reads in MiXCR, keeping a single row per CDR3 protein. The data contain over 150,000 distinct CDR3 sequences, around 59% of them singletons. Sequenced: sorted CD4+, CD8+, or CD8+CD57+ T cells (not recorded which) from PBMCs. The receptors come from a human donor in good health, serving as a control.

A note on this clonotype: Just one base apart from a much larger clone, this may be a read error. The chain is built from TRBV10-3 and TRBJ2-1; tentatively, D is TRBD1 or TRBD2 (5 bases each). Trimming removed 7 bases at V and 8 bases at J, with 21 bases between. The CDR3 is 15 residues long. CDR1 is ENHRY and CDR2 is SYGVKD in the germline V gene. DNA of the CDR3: TGTGCCATCACGCCGGGCCCGAGACAGAGGGATGAGCAGTTCTTC. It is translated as CAITPGPRQRDEQFF.

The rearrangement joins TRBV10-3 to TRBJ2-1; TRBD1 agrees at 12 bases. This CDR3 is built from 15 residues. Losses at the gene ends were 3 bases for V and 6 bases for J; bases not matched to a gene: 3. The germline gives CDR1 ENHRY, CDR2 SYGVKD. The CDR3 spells CAISDPGQGANEQFF. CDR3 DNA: TGTGCCATCAGTGACCCGGGACAGGGGGCCAATGAGCAGTTCTTC.

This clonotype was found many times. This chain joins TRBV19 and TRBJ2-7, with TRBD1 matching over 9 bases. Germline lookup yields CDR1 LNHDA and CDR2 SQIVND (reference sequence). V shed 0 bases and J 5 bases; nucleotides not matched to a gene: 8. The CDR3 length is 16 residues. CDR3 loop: CASSIDPYRGRNEQYF. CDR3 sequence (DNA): TGTGCCAGTAGTATAGACCCCTACAGGGGGCGAAACGAGCAGTACTTC.

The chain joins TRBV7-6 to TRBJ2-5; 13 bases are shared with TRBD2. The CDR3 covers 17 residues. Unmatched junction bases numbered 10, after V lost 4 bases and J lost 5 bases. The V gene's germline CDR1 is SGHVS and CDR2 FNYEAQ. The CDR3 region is CASSSSTGLAGVETQYF. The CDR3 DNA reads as TGTGCCAGCAGCTCAAGCACCGGACTAGCGGGGGTTGAGACCCAGTACTTC. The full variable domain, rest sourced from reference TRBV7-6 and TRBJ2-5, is GAGVSQSPRYKVTKRGQDVALRCDPISGHVSLYWYRQALGQGPEFLTYFNYEAQQDKSGLPNDRFSAERPEGSISTLTIQRTEQRDSAMYRCASSSSTGLAGVETQYFGPGTRLLVL.

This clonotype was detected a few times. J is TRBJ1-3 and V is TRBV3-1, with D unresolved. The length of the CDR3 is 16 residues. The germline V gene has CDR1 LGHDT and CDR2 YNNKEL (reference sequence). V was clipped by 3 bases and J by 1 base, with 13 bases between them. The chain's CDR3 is CASSHPGIESGNTIYF. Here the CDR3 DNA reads TGTGCCAGCAGCCACCCCGGGATCGAATCTGGAAACACCATATATTTT.

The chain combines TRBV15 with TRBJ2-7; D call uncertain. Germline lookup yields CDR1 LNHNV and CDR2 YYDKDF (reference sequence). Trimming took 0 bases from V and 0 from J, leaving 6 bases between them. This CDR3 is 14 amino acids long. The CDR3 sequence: CATSREGGSYEQYF. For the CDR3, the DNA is TGTGCCACCAGCAGAGAAGGTGGCTCCTACGAGCAGTACTTC. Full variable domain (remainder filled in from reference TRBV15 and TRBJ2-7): DAMVIQNPRYQVTQFGKPVTLSCSQTLNHNVMYWYQQKSSQAPKLLFHYYDKDFNNEADTPDNFQSRRPNTSFCFLDIRSPGLGDTAMYLCATSREGGSYEQYFGPGTRLTVT.

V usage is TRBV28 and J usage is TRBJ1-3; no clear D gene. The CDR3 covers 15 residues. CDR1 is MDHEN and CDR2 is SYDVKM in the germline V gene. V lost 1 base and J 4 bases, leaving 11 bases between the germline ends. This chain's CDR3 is CASSLSVTLGNTIYF. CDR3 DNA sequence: TGTGCCAGCAGTTTATCTGTGACCCTCGGAAACACCATATATTTT. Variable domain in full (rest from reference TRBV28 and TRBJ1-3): DVKVTQSSRYLVKRTGEKVFLECVQDMDHENMFWYRQDPGLGLRLIYFSYDVKMKEKGDIPEGYSVSREKKERFSLILESASTNQTSMYLCASSLSVTLGNTIYFGEGSWLTVV.

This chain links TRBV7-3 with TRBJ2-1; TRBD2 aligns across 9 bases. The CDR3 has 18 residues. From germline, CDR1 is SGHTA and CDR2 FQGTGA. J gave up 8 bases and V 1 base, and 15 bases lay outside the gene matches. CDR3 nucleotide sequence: TGTGCCAGCAGCTTAAGGCCCCGCAAGGCGGGAGGGTCCGATGAGCAGTTCTTC. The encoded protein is CASSLRPRKAGGSDEQFF.

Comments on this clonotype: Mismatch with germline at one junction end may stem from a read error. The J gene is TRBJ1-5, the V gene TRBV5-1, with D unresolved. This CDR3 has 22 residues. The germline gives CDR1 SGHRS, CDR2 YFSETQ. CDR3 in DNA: TGTGCCAGCTCCTCTGGGGTTTGCCACACTCATGATGCACTGTGTAGCAATCAGCCCCAGCATTTT. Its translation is CASSSGVCHTHDALCSNQPQHF.

This chain's CDR3 is CASSFRTGGMNTEAFF. Written as DNA, the CDR3 is TGTGCCAGTAGTTTTCGGACAGGGGGAATGAACACTGAAGCTTTCTTT. The chain joins TRBV19 to TRBJ1-1; 10 bases fit TRBD1. The germline V gene encodes CDR1 LNHDA and CDR2 SQIVND (reference sequence). The CDR3 has 16 amino acids. The J segment lost 0 bases and the V segment lost 5 bases, leaving 6 bases of the junction unmatched. Using reference TRBV19 and TRBJ1-1 for the parts outside the CDR3, the full variable domain is DGGITQSPKYLFRKEGQNVTLSCEQNLNHDAMYWYRQDPGQGLRLIYYSQIVNDFQKGDIAEGYSVSREKKESFPLTVTSAQKNPTAFYLCASSFRTGGMNTEAFFGQGTRLTVV.

The CDR3 coding sequence is TGTGCCTCTGGAGCGGGCTCCTACAATGAGCAGTTCTTC. Translation: CASGAGSYNEQFF. This chain joins TRBV9 and TRBJ2-1; possible D gene TRBD2, 6 bases. Trimming removed 10 bases at V and 0 bases at J, with 11 bases between. The CDR3 is 13 residues long. CDR1 is SGDLS, CDR2 YYNGEE, per germline.

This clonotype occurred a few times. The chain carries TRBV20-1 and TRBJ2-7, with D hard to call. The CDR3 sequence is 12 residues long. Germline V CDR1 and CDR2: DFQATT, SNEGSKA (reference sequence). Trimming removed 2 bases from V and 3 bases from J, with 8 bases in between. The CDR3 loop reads CSARFLSYEQYF. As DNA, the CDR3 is TGCAGTGCTAGATTCTTAAGCTACGAGCAGTACTTC.

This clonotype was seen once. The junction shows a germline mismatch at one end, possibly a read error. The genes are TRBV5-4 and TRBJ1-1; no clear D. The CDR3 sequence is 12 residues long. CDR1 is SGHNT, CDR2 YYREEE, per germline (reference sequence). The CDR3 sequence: CASTRGNTEAFF. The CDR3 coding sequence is TGTGCGAGCACTCGGGGGAACACTGAAGCTTTCTTT.

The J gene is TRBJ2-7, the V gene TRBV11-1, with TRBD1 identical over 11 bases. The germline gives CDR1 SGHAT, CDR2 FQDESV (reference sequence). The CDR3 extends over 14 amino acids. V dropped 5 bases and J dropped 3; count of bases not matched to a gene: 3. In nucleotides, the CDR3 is TGTGCCAGCAGCAAGGGACAGGGGGGCTACGAGCAGTACTTC. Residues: CASSKGQGGYEQYF.

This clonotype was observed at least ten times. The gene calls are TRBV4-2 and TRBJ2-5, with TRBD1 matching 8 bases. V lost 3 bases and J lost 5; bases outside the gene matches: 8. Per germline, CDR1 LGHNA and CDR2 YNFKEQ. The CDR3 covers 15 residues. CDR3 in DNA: TGTGCCAGCAGCCATGGACAGGGAGCGATCGAGACCCAGTACTTC. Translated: CASSHGQGAIETQYF.

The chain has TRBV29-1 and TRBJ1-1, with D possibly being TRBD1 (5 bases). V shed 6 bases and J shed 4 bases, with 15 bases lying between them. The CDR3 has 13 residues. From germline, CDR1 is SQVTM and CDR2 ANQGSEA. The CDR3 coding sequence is TGCAGCGTGAGGGCTCAGGGCGGCACTGAAGCTTTCTTT. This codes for CSVRAQGGTEAFF.

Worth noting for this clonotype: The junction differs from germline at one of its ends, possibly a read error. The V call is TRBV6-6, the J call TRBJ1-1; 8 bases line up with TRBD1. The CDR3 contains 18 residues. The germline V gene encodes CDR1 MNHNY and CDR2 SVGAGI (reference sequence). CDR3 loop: CASSYSHPGTGFNIEAFF. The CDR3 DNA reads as TGTGCCAGCAGTTACTCCCATCCCGGGACAGGCTTTAACATTGAAGCTTTCTTT.

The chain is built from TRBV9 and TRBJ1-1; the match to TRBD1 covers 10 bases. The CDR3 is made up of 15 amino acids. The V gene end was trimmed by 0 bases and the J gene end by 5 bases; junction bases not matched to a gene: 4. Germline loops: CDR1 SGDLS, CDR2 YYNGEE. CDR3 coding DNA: TGTGCCAGCAGCGTAGGGGGACAGGGGAAGACTGAAGCTTTCTTT. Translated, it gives CASSVGGQGKTEAFF.

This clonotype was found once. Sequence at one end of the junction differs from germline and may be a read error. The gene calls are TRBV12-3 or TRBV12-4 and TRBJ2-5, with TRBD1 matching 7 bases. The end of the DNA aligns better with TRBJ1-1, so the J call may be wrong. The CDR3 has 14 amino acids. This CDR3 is CAGILQGGHTEAFF. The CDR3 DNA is TGTGCCGGCATCCTCCAGGGGGGGCACACCGAAGCTTTCTTT.

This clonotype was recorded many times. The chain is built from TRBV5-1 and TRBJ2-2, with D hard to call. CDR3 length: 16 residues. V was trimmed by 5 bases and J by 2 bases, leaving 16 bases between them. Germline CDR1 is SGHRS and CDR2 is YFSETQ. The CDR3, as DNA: TGCGCCAGCAGTGGGTCAGGATCCTTCAACACCGGGGAGCTGTTTTTT. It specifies CASSGSGSFNTGELFF.

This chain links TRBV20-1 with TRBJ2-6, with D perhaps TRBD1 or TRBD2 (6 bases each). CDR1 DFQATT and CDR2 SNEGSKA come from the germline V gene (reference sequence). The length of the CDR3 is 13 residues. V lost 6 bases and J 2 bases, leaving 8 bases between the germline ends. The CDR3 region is CSAGGAGANVLTF. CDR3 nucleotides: TGCAGTGCCGGGGGCGCTGGGGCCAACGTCCTGACTTTC.

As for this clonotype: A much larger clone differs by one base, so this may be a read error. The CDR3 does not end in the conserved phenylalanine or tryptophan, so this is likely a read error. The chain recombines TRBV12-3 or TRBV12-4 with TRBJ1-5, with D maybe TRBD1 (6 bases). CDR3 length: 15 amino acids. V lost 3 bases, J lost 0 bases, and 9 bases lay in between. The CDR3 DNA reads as TGTGCCAGCAGTTTCGACAGGACTAGCAATCAGCCCCAGCATTTG. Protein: CASSFDRTSNQPQHL.

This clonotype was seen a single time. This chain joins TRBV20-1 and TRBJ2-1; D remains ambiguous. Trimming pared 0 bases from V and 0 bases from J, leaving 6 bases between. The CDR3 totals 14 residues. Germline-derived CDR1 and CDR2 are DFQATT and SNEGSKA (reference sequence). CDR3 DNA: TGCAGTGCTAGAGATTTGGGCTCCTACAATGAGCAGTTCTTC. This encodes CSARDLGSYNEQFF.

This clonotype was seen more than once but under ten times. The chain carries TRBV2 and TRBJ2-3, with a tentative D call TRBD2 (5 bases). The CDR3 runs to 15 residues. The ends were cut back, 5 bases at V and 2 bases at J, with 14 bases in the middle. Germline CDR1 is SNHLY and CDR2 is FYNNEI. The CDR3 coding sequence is TGTGCCAGCAGTACCCAAGCGGTAAACACAGATACGCAGTATTTT. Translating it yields CASSTQAVNTDTQYF.

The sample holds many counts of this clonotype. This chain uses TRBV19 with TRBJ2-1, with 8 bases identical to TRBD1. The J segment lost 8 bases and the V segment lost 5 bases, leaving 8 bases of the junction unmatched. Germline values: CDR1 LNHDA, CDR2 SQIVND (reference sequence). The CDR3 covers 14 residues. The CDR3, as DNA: TGTGCCAGTAGTTATCTAAACAGGGGGGATGAGCAGTTCTTC. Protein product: CASSYLNRGDEQFF.

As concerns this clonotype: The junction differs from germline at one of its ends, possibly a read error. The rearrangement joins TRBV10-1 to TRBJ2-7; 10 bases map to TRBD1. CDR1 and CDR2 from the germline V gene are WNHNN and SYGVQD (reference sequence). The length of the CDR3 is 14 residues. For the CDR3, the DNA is TGTGCCAGCAGTGGGACAGGGGTCTCCTACGAGCGGTACTTC. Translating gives CASSGTGVSYERYF.

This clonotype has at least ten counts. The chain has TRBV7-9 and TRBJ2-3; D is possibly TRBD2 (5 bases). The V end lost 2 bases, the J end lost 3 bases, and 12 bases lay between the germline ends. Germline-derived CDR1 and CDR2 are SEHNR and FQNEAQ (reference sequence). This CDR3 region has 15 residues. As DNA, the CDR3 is TGTGCCAGCAGCTTAATAGTACTAGAGACAGATACGCAGTATTTT. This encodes CASSLIVLETDTQYF.